This T cell receptor beta chain was documented in a study of tumor-infiltrating lymphocytes in primary liver carcinoma. Study details: The study reported T1-T3 N0M0 tumors spanning 4.2 to 10 cm. Findings and limits, study-wide: Only about 7.5-24% of top clones appeared in all five tumor regions. Tumor-adjacent and tumor-blood pairs overlapped less than tumor region pairs did.

With respect to this clonotype: The antigen is unknown.

Bulk tissue was left unsorted, and RNA and DNA were co-extracted from 20-30 mg of it. Total RNA (around 500 ng) served as template for TCR beta cDNA synthesis primed by a constant-region primer. Libraries covering TCR beta were generated through three nested multiplex PCR rounds (using a slightly modified ARM-PCR). Running roughly 10 cycles apiece, the first two PCR rounds relied on TRBV1-TRBV30 forward primers together with a C-beta reverse primer. TCRdb re-analysed the multiplex PCR reads in MiXCR, keeping a single row per CDR3 protein. The sample lists under 30,000 distinct CDR3 sequences, about three quarters occurring once. This CDR3 contains 11 residues. CDR1 SQVTM and CDR2 ANQGSEA come from the germline V gene.

Sequencing was performed on liver tumor tissue from sampling region 3. Regarding subset: tumor region T3, left-lateral pole. The J gene is TRBJ2-7, the V gene TRBV29-1; D is undetermined. The origin of this receptor is a man aged 35-49 years with primary liver carcinoma and hepatitis B virus infection. CDR3 amino acids: CNGRVAYEQYF. For the CDR3, the DNA is TGCAACGGAAGAGTTGCCTACGAGCAGTACTTC.